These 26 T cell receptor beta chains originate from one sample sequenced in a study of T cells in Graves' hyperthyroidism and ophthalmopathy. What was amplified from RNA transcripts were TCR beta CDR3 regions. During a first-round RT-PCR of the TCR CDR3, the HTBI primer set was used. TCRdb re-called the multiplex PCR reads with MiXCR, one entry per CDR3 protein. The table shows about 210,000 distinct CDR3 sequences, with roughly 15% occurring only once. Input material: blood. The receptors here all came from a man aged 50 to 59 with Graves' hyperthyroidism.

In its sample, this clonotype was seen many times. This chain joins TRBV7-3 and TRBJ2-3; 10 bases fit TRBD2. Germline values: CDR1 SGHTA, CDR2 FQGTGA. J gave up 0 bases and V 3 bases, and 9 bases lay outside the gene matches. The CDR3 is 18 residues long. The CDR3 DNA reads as TGTGCCAGCAGCTTTCAAGCGGGAGGGCCGACGAGCACAGATACGCAGTATTTT. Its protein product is CASSFQAGGPTSTDTQYF.

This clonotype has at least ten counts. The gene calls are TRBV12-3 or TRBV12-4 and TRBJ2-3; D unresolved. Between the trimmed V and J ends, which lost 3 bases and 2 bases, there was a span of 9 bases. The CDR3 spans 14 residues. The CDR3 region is CASSLVEATDTQYF. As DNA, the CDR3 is TGTGCCAGCAGTTTGGTTGAGGCCACAGATACGCAGTATTTT.

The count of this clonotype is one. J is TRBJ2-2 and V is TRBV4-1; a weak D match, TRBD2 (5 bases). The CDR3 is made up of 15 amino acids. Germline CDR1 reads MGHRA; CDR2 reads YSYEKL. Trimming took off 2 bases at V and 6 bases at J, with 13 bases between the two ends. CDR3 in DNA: TGCGCCAGCAGCCAACGAGAACTAGATCCCGGGGAGCTGTTTTTT. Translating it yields CASSQRELDPGELFF.

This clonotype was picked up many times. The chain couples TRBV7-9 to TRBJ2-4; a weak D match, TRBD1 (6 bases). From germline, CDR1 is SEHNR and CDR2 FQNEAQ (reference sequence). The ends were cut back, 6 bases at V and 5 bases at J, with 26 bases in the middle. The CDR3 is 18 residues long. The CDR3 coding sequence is TGTGCCAGCAGTCCCTTGCGGTGGAAAAGGGGGAACGAAAACATTCAGTACTTC. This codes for CASSPLRWKRGNENIQYF. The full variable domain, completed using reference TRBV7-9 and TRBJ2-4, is DTGVSQNPRHKITKRGQNVTFRCDPISEHNRLYWYRQTLGQGPEFLTYFQNEAQLEKSRLLSDRFSAERPKGSFSTLEIQRTEQGDSAMYLCASSPLRWKRGNENIQYFGAGTRLSVL.

The CDR3 here is CASSLGVGHYEQYF. The CDR3 region has the DNA TGTGCCAGCAGCTTAGGGGTTGGGCACTACGAGCAGTACTTC. The chain uses TRBV7-9 and TRBJ2-7; no reliable D call. V lost 1 base, J lost 3 bases, and 10 bases lay in between. The CDR3 totals 14 residues. Germline loops: CDR1 SEHNR, CDR2 FQNEAQ (reference sequence).

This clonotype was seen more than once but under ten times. In DNA, the CDR3 is TGTGCCAGTAGTATGGGGGGGTATACGAACACTGAAGCTTTCTTT. It codes for CASSMGGYTNTEAFF. The chain carries TRBV19 and TRBJ1-1; D perhaps matches TRBD1 (5 bases). V lost 3 bases, J lost 1 base, and 12 bases lay in between. Germline CDR1 is LNHDA and CDR2 is SQIVND (reference sequence). The CDR3 sequence is 15 residues long.

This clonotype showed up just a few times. The DNA for the CDR3 is TGTGCCAGCAGCTTTGAGGCCGGGCAGCCCCAGCATTTT. It translates to CASSFEAGQPQHF. The chain employs TRBV7-2 and TRBJ1-5; D not certain. The CDR3 length is 13 residues. Between the trimmed V and J ends, which lost 3 bases and 7 bases, there was a span of 10 bases. The germline V gene encodes CDR1 SGHTA and CDR2 FQGNSA.

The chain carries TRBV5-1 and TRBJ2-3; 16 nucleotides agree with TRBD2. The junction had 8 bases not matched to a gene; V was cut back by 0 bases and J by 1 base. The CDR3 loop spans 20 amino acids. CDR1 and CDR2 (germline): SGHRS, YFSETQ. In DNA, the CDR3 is TGCGCCAGCAGCTTGGCCTCCGGGACTAGCGGGAGGGCTCGCACAGATACGCAGTATTTT. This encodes CASSLASGTSGRARTDTQYF.

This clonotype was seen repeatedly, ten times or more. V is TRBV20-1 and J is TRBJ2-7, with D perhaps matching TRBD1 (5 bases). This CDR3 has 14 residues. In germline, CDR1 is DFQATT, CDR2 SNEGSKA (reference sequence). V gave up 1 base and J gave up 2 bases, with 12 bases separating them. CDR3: CSARGGRSTYEQYF. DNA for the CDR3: TGCAGTGCTAGAGGGGGCCGTTCCACCTACGAGCAGTACTTC.

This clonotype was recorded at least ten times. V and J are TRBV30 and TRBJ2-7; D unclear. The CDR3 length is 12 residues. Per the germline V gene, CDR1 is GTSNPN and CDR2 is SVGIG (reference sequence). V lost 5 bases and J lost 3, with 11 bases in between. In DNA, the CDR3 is TGTGCCTGGGAGTCCGGCCGCTACGAGCAGTACTTC. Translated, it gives CAWESGRYEQYF. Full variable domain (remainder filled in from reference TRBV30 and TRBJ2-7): SQTIHQWPATLVQPVGSPLSLECTVEGTSNPNLYWYRQAAGRGLQLLFYSVGIGQISSEVPQNLSASRPQDRQFILSSKKLLLSDSGFYLCAWESGRYEQYFGPGTRLTVT.

CDR3 coding DNA: TGCGCCAGCAGCTTACGACTTACGAACACCGGGGAGCTGTTTTTT. The encoded protein is CASSLRLTNTGELFF. The chain has TRBV5-1 and TRBJ2-2; D gene uncertain. CDR1 and CDR2 (germline): SGHRS, YFSETQ. V gave up 2 bases and J gave up 0 bases, with 8 bases separating them. The CDR3 consists of 15 residues.

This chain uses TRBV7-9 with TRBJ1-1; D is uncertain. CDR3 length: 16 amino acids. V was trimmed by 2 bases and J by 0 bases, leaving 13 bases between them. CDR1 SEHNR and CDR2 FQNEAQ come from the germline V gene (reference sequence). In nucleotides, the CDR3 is TGTGCCAGCAGCTTATATCACATCATCATGAACACTGAAGCTTTCTTT. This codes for CASSLYHIIMNTEAFF.

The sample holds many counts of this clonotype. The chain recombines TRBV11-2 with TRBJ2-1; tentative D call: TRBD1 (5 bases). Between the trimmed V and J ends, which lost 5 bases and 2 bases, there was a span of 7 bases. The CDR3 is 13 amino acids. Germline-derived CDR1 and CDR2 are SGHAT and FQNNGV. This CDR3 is CASSPDTYNEQFF. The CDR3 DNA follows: TGTGCCAGCAGCCCGGACACCTACAATGAGCAGTTCTTC.

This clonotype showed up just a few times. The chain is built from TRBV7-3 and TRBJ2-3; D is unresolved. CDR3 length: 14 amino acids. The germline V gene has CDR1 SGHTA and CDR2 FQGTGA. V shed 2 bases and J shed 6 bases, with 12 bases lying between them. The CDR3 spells CASSLLSPPDTQYF. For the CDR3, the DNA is TGTGCCAGCAGCTTACTATCGCCCCCCGATACGCAGTATTTT.

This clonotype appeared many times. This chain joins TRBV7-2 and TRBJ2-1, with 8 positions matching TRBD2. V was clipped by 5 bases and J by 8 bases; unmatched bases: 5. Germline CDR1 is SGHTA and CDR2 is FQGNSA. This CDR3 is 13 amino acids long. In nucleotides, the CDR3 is TGTGCCAGCAGCCTCAGCGGGAGTTATGAGCAGTTCTTC. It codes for CASSLSGSYEQFF.

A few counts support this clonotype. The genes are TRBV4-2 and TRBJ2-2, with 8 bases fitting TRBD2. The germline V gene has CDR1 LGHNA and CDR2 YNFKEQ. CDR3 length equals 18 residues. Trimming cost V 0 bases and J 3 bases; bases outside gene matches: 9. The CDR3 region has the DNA TGTGCCAGCAGCCAAGATAGAACCGGGAGGGCCGACACCGGGGAGCTGTTTTTT. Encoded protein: CASSQDRTGRADTGELFF.

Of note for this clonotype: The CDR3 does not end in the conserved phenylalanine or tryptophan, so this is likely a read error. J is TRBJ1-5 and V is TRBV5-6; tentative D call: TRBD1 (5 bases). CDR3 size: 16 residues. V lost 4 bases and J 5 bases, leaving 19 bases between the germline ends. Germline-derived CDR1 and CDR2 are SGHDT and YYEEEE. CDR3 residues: CASSVTGRGGDQPQHL. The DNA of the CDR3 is TGTGCCAGCAGCGTGACCGGACGGGGAGGGGATCAGCCCCAGCATTTG.

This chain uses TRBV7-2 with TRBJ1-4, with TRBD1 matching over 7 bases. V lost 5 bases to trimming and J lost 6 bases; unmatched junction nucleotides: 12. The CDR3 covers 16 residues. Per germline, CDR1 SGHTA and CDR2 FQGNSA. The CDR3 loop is CASSPLPRGLDEKLFF. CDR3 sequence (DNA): TGTGCCAGCAGCCCATTGCCGAGGGGGCTTGATGAAAAACTGTTTTTT.

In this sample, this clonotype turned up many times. The CDR3 DNA is TGTGCTAGTGGTTTGGTAGTGTGGGAGACCGGAGGAGAGACCCAGTACTTC. The encoded protein is CASGLVVWETGGETQYF. The gene calls are TRBV12-5 and TRBJ2-5; tentative D call: TRBD2 (5 bases). CDR3 size: 17 residues. Germline lookup yields CDR1 LGHNT and CDR2 FRNRAP. V was clipped by 0 bases and J by 4 bases, with 18 bases between them.

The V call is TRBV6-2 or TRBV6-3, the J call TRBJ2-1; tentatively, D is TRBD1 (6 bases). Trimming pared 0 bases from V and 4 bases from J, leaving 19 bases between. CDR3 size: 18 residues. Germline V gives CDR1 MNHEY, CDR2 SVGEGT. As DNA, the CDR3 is TGTGCCAGCAGTTACTCAAGCGCCAACCCTGGGACATACAATGAGCAGTTCTTC. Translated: CASSYSSANPGTYNEQFF.

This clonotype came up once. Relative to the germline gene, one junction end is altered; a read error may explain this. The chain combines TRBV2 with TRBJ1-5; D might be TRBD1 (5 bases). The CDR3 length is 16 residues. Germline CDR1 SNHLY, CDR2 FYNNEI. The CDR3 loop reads CASRTRVIDHATPQHF. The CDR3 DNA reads TGCGCCAGCAGGACAAGGGTTATCGACCACGCTACACCCCAGCATTTT. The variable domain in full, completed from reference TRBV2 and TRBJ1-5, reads EPEVTQTPSHQVTQMGQEVILRCVPISNHLYFYWYRQILGQKVEFLVSFYNNEISEKSEIFDDQFSVERPDGSNFTLKIRSTKLEDSAMYFCASRTRVIDHATPQHFGDGTRLSIL.

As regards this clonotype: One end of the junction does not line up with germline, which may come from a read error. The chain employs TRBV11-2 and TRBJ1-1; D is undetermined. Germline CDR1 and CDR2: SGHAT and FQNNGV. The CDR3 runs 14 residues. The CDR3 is CASSAIIMNIEAFF. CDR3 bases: TGTGCCAGCAGCGCAATCATCATGAACATTGAAGCTTTCTTT.

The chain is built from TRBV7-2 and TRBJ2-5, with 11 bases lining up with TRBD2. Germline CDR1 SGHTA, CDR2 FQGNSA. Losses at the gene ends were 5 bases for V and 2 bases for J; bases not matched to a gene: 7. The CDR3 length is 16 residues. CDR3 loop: CASSHSGTSGQETQYF. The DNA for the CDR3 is TGTGCCAGCAGCCATTCCGGGACTAGCGGACAAGAGACCCAGTACTTC. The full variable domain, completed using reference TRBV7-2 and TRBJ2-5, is GAGVSQSPSNKVTEKGKDVELRCDPISGHTALYWYRQSLGQGLEFLIYFQGNSAPDKSGLPSDRFSAERTGGSVSTLTIQRTQQEDSAVYLCASSHSGTSGQETQYFGPGTRLLVL.

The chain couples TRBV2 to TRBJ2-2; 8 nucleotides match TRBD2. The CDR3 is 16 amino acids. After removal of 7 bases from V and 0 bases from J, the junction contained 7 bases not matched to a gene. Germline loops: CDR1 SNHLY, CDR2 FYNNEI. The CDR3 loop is CASTISGNANTGELFF. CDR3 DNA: TGTGCCAGCACGATTAGCGGGAATGCGAACACCGGGGAGCTGTTTTTT. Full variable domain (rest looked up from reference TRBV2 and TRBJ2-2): EPEVTQTPSHQVTQMGQEVILRCVPISNHLYFYWYRQILGQKVEFLVSFYNNEISEKSEIFDDQFSVERPDGSNFTLKIRSTKLEDSAMYFCASTISGNANTGELFFGEGSRLTVL.

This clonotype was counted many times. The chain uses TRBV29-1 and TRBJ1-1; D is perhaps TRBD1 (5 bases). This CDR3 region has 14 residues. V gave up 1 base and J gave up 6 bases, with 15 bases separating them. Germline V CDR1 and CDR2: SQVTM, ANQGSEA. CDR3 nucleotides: TGCAGCGTTGAAGTGTCGGGGGGTCGGGCTGAAGCTTTCTTT. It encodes CSVEVSGGRAEAFF.

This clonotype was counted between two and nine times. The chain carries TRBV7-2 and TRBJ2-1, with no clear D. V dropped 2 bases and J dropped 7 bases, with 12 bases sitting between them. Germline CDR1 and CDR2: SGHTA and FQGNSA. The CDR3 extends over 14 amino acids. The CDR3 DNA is TGTGCCAGCAGCTTAACAGAAGGAGTTAATGAGCAGTTCTTC. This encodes CASSLTEGVNEQFF.